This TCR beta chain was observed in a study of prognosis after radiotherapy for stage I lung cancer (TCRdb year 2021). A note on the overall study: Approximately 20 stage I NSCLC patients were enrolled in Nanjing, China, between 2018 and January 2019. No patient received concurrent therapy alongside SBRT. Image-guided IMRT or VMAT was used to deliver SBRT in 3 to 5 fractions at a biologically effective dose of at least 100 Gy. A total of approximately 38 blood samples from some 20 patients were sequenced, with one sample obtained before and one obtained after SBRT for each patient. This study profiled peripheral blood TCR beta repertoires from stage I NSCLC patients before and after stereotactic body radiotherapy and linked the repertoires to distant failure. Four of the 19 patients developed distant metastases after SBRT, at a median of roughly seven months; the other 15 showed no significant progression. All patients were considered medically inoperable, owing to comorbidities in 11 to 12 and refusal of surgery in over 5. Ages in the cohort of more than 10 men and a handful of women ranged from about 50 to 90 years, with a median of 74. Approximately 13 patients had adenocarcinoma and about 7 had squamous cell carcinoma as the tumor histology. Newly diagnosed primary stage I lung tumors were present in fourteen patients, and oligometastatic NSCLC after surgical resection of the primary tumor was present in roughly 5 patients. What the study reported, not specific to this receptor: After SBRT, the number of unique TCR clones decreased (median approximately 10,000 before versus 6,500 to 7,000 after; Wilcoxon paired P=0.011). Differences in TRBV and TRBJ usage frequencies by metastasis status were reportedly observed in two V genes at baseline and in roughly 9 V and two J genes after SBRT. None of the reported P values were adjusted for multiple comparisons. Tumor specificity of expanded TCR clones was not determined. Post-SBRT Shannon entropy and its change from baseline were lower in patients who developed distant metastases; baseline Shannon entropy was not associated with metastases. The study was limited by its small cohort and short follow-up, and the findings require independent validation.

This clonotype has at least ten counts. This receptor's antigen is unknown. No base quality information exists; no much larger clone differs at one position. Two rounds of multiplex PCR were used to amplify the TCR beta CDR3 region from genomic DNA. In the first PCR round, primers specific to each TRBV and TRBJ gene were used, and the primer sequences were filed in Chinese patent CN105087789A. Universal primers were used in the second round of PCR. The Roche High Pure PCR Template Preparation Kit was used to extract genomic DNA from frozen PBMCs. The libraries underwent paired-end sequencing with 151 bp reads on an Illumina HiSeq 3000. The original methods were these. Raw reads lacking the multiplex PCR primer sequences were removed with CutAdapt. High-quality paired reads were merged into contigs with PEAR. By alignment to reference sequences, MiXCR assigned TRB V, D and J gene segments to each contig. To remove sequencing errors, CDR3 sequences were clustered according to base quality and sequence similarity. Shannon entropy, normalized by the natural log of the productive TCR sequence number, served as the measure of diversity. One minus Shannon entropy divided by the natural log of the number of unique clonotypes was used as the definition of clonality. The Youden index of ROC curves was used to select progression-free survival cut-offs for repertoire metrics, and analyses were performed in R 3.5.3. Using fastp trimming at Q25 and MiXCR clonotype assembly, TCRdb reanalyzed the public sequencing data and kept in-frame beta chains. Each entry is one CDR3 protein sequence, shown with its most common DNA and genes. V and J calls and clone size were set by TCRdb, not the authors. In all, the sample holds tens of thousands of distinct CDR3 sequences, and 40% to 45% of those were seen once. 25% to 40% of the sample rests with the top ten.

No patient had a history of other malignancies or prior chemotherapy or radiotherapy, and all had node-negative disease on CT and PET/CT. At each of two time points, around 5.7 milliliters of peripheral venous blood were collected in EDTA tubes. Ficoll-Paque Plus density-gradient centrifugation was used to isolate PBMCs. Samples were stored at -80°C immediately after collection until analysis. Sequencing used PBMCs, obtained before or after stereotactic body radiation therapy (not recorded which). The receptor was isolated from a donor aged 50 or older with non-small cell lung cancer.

The DNA sequence is given as TGCAGCGTTGAAGACGGACAGGGAACCGGGGAGCTGTTTTTT. Its protein is CSVEDGQGTGELFF. The rearrangement joined TRBV29-1 to TRBJ2-2, with TRBD1 identical over 8 junction bases. Spanning cysteine to phenylalanine, the CDR3 consists of 14 amino acids. Only the CDR3 region is kept as DNA, spanning 42 bases read in frame from base 1. Ends trimmed: V by 0 bases, J by 5 bases; bases unmatched to a gene: 2. CDR1 SQVTM and CDR2 ANQGSEA are derived from the germline V gene.